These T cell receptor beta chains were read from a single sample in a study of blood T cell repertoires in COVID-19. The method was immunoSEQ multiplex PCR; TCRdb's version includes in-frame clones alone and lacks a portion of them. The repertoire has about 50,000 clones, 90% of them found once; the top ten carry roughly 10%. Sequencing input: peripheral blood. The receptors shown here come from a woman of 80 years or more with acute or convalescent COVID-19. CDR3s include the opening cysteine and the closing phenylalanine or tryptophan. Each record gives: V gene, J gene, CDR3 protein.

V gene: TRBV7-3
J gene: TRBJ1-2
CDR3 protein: CASSPSPGQPNYGYTF

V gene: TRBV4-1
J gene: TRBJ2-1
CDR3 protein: CASSQGLLAELDRSYNEQFF

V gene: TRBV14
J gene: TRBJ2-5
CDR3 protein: CASSPQGSWGETQYF

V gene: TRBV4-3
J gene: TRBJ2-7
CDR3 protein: CASAVFPGQSYEQYF

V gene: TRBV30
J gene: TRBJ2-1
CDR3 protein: CAWGDLGPNEQFF

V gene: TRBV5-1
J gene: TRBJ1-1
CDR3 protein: CASGDRQNTEAFF

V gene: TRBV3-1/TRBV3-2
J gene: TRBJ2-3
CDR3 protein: CASSQDLVSGRDTQYF

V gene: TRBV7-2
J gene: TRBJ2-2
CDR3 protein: CASSPWASGNTGELFF

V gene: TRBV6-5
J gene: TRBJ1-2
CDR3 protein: CASSLLRTGQGYTF

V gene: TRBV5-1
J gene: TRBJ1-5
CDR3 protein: CASSFGTGNNQPQHF

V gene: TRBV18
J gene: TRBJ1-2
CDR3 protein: CASSREQAAAGGYTF

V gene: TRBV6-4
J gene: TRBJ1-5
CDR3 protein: CASSEQGNQPQHF

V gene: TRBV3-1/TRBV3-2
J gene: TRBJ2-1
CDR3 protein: CASSQDLRLANNEQFF

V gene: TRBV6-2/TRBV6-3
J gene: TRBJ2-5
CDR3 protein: CASSWTGGRETQYF

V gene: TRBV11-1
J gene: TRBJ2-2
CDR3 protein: CASGGLAGHTGELFF

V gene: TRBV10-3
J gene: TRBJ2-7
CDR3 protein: CAISESLFGLDRGPYEQYF

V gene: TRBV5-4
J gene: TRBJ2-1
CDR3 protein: CASSLGRAVNEQFF

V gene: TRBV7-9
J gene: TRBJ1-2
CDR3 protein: CASSFQGNGYTF

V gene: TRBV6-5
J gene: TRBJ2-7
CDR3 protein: CASSYSNRGSYEQYF

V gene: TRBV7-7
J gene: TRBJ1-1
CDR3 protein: CASARGQGNTEAFF

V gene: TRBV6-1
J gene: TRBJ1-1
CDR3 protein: CASGETGFAFF

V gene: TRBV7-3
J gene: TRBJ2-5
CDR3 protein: CASSPGTSGGQETQYF

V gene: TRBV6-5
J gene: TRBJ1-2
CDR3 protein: CASSTRTGNGYTF

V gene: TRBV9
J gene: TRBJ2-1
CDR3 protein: CASSVGTSSYNEQFF

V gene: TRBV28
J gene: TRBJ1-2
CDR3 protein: CASRTGQGAGGYTF

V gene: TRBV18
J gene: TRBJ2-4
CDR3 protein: CASSPQGLAPVGAKNIQYF

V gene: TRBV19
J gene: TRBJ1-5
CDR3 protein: CASSILGGTVGQPQHF

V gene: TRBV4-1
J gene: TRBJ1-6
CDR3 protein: CASSQEGGGLSPLHF

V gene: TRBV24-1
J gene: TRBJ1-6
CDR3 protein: CATSDLPPRGNGSYNSPLHF

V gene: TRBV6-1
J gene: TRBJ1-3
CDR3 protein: CASREGQDSGNTIYF

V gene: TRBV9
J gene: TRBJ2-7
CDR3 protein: CASSVDRGYEQYF

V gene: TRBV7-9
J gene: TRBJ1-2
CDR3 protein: CASSLEIEAYGYTF

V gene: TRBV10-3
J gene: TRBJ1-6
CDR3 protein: CAATETALSSYNSPLHF

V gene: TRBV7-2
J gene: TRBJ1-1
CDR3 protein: CASSLNQLGSTEAFF

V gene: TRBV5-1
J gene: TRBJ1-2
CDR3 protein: CASSFGTGNGYGYTF

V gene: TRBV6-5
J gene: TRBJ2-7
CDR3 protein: CASSLTEGHFYEQYF

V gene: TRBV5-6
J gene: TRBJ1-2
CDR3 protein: CASSLGGEIAYGYTF

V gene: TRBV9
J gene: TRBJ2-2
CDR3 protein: CASSGLAGVGTGELFF

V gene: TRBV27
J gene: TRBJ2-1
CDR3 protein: CASSLTLPGLAGVSSYNEQFF

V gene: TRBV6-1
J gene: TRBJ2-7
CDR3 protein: CASSESGGLYEQYF

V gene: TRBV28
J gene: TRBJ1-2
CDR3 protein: CASSFTGGVSTNYGYTF

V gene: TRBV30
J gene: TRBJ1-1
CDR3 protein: CAWSPDRPLGNTEAFF